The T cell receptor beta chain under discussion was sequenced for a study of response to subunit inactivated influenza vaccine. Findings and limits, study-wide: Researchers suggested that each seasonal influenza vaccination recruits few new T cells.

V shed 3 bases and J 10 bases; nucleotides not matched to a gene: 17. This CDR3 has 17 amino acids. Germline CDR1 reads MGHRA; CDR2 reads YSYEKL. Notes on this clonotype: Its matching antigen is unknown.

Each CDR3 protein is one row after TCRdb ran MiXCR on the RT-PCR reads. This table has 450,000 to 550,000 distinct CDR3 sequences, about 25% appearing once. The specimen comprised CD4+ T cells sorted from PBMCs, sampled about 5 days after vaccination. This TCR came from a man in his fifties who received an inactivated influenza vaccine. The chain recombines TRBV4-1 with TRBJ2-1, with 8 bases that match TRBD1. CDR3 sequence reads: CASSQTFGGTGSGEQFF. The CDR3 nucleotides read TGCGCCAGCAGCCAGACGTTCGGCGGGACAGGATCAGGCGAGCAGTTCTTC.